The next 17 T cell receptor beta chains were all read from a single sample in a study of blood T cell repertoires in COVID-19. Produced via immunoSEQ multiplex PCR; TCRdb's table is partial and in-frame only. The sample shows approximately 100,000 clones, approximately 84% of them seen only once. Sequencing input: peripheral blood. The receptor set was obtained from a man between 65 and 79 years old with acute or convalescent COVID-19.

This chain joins TRBV28 and TRBJ2-3; 11 nucleotides line up with TRBD2. The germline CDR1 and CDR2 sequences are MDHEN and SYDVKM. J was trimmed by 4 bases and V by 5 bases; bases with no gene match: 8. The CDR3 loop spans 16 amino acids. CDR3 sequence (DNA): TGTGCCAGCAGTAGCCCGACTAGCGGGGCCCCAGATACGCAGTATTTT. It encodes CASSSPTSGAPDTQYF. The full variable domain, its missing parts supplied by reference TRBV28 and TRBJ2-3, is DVKVTQSSRYLVKRTGEKVFLECVQDMDHENMFWYRQDPGLGLRLIYFSYDVKMKEKGDIPEGYSVSREKKERFSLILESASTNQTSMYLCASSSPTSGAPDTQYFGPGTRLTVL.

The chain recombines TRBV4-3 with TRBJ2-1, with no clear D. CDR3 length: 15 amino acids. The V gene's germline CDR1 is LGHNA and CDR2 YSLEER. The V and J ends lost 0 bases and 5 bases respectively, with 11 bases between them. CDR3: CASSQDFLNNNEQFF. The CDR3 DNA reads as TGCGCCAGCAGCCAAGATTTCCTGAACAACAATGAGCAGTTCTTC.

The chain links TRBV3-1 (or the pseudogene TRBV3-2) to TRBJ1-3; D is ambiguous. Looked up from germline, CDR1 is LGHDT and CDR2 is YNNKEL (reference sequence). Trimming stripped 0 bases from V and 6 bases from J, with 15 bases between. The CDR3 length is 16 residues. CDR3 loop: CASSQERRGRLNTIYF. DNA for the CDR3: TGTGCCAGCAGCCAAGAGCGTCGTGGCAGACTAAACACCATATATTTT.

In nucleotides, the CDR3 is TGTGCCAGCAGCCGGGACTACGACACCGGGGAGCTGTTTTTT. Translated, it gives CASSRDYDTGELFF. The chain carries TRBV6-4 and TRBJ2-2, with 7 bases aligning to TRBD2. The junction had 4 bases not matched to a gene; V was cut back by 6 bases and J by 3 bases. This CDR3 is 14 amino acids long. Germline lookup yields CDR1 MRHNA and CDR2 SNTAGT.

This chain links TRBV27 with TRBJ1-1; TRBD1 matches 10 bases. The V gene end was trimmed by 3 bases and the J gene end by 0 bases; junction bases not matched to a gene: 10. In germline, CDR1 is MNHEY, CDR2 SMNVEV (reference sequence). The CDR3 length is 18 residues. CDR3 loop: CASSFPPGQGTLNTEAFF. The CDR3 nucleotides are TGTGCCAGCAGTTTCCCTCCGGGACAGGGGACACTGAACACTGAAGCTTTCTTT.

The rearrangement uses TRBV5-1 and TRBJ1-1, with a possible D match to TRBD1 (6 bases). V was trimmed by 4 bases and J by 1 base, leaving 17 bases between them. Germline CDR1 and CDR2: SGHRS and YFSETQ. The CDR3 sequence is 16 residues long. The chain's CDR3 is CASSPPGQNRNTEAFF. CDR3 nucleotide sequence: TGCGCCAGCAGCCCGCCAGGACAGAACAGGAACACTGAAGCTTTCTTT. Complete variable domain (other parts from reference TRBV5-1 and TRBJ1-1): KAGVTQTPRYLIKTRGQQVTLSCSPISGHRSVSWYQQTPGQGLQFLFEYFSETQRNKGNFPGRFSGRQFSNSRSEMNVSTLELGDSALYLCASSPPGQNRNTEAFFGQGTRLTVV.

This clone appeared a single time. The V and J genes are TRBV7-8 and TRBJ1-5, with D perhaps TRBD1 (6 bases). Looked up from germline, CDR1 is SGHVS and CDR2 is FQNEAQ. The V and J ends lost 4 bases and 5 bases respectively, with 12 bases between them. The CDR3 runs 14 residues. CDR3 protein: CASSYGQHHQPQHF. The CDR3 nucleotides read TGTGCCAGCAGCTACGGACAGCATCATCAGCCCCAGCATTTT.

The V gene is TRBV7-2, the J gene TRBJ1-1, with D possibly being TRBD1 (6 bases). From germline, CDR1 is SGHTA and CDR2 FQGNSA. Trimming removed 6 bases at V and 4 bases at J, with 12 bases between. The CDR3 covers 13 residues. CDR3 DNA sequence: TGTGCCAGCAGTTCTACAGGGAGCACTGAAGCTTTCTTT. Translated, it gives CASSSTGSTEAFF.

V usage is TRBV6-5 and J usage is TRBJ1-3; 8 bases map to TRBD1. V was clipped by 4 bases and J by 2 bases; unmatched bases: 1. This CDR3 comprises 14 residues. Germline V gene sequence: CDR1 MNHEY, CDR2 SVGAGI. The CDR3 coding sequence is TGTGCCAGCAGTTCGACAGGGGCTGGAAACACCATATATTTT. Its translation: CASSSTGAGNTIYF.

The chain has TRBV5-4 and TRBJ2-3, with D tentatively TRBD1 (6 bases). This CDR3 has 15 residues. Germline assignment: CDR1 SGHNT and CDR2 YYREEE (reference sequence). The V end was cut by 4 bases, the J end by 1 base, with 13 bases between. CDR3: CASSQNRVGTDTQYF. The CDR3 DNA reads as TGTGCCAGCAGCCAAAACAGGGTAGGCACAGATACGCAGTATTTT.

The chain links TRBV7-8 to TRBJ2-5, with TRBD2 matching 8 bases. The CDR3 loop spans 14 amino acids. V lost 3 bases to trimming and J lost 5 bases; unmatched junction nucleotides: 5. Germline CDR1 reads SGHVS; CDR2 reads FQNEAQ. The CDR3 coding sequence is TGTGCCAGCAGCTTCGGGGGGGCCGGGGAGACCCAGTACTTC. It encodes CASSFGGAGETQYF.

The V gene is TRBV3-1 (or the pseudogene TRBV3-2), the J gene TRBJ2-7, with D unresolved. Germline V lookup: CDR1 LGHDT, CDR2 YNNKEL (reference sequence). Trimming removed 3 bases from V and 7 bases from J, with 7 bases in between. This CDR3 spans 11 amino acids. In nucleotides, the CDR3 is TGTGCCAGCAGCCAGCCGCGAGAGCAGTACTTC. Its protein is CASSQPREQYF.

The J gene is TRBJ1-2, the V gene TRBV30, with D possibly TRBD1 on 5 matching bases. CDR3 length: 13 residues. The germline V gene encodes CDR1 GTSNPN and CDR2 SVGIG (reference sequence). Trimming shortened V by 7 bases and J by 4 bases, and 16 bases separated the two germline ends. In nucleotides, the CDR3 is TGTGCCTCCAGGACATCCTGGGGCTATGGCTACACCTTC. Translated: CASRTSWGYGYTF.

The chain has TRBV5-4 and TRBJ2-7, with TRBD2 matching 9 bases. Trimming at V came to 4 bases and at J to 0 bases, leaving 2 bases not matched to a gene. The CDR3 sequence is 14 residues long. CDR1 SGHNT and CDR2 YYREEE come from the germline V gene (reference sequence). The CDR3: CASSPSGVSYEQYF. CDR3 bases: TGTGCCAGCAGCCCTAGCGGGGTCTCCTACGAGCAGTACTTC.

This clone appeared a few times. CDR3 DNA: TGTGCCAGCAGCTTAATAGGCGGGAGCGGCTCGGGTGAGCAGTTCTTC. Protein sequence: CASSLIGGSGSGEQFF. The chain combines TRBV7-3 with TRBJ2-1; 7 bases are a match to TRBD2. The junction had 12 bases not matched to a gene; V was cut back by 1 base and J by 9 bases. The CDR3 is 16 residues long. Germline CDR1 reads SGHTA; CDR2 reads FQGTGA.

Of note for this clone: Other DNA sequences in the same sample also yield this CDR3. The chain has TRBV5-1 and TRBJ1-1; 7 bases match TRBD1. The V segment lost 3 bases and the J segment 3 bases; nucleotides outside the gene matches: 2. From germline, CDR1 is SGHRS and CDR2 YFSETQ. The CDR3 is 13 amino acids. CDR3 sequence reads: CASSSQGYTEAFF. CDR3 sequence (DNA): TGCGCCAGCAGCTCACAGGGGTACACTGAAGCTTTCTTT.

The chain recombines TRBV6-6 with TRBJ2-3; 14 bases line up with TRBD2. V was clipped by 5 bases and J by 0 bases; unmatched bases: 7. This CDR3 comprises 18 residues. The germline gives CDR1 MNHNY, CDR2 SVGAGI (reference sequence). In DNA form, the CDR3 reads TGTGCCAGCAGTCCGGGACTAGCGGGAGCCCTAAGCACAGATACGCAGTATTTT. The encoded protein is CASSPGLAGALSTDTQYF.